Detailed here is one T cell receptor (beta chain). As processed by the authors: Scientists estimated how many nucleated cells there were by amplifying reference gene primers. Profiled with immunoSEQ multiplex PCR; TCRdb holds only in-frame clones, not every one. That table supplies the V and J calls and clone size; D and trimming were determined from the DNA. The data hold approximately 230,000 clones, with 88% observed a single time. This sample was included in a study of blood T cell repertoires in COVID-19. V dropped 4 bases and J dropped 9; count of bases not matched to a gene: 12. The germline V gene has CDR1 SEHNR and CDR2 FQNEAQ (reference sequence). This CDR3 is 15 amino acids long.

Sequenced: peripheral blood. The sequence derives from a man older than 75 with acute or convalescent COVID-19. The chain employs TRBV7-9 and TRBJ1-2; 9 positions match TRBD1. CDR3 in amino acids: CASSSLVTGGASYTF. For the CDR3, the DNA is TGTGCCAGCAGCTCTCTAGTGACAGGGGGTGCGAGCTACACCTTC.